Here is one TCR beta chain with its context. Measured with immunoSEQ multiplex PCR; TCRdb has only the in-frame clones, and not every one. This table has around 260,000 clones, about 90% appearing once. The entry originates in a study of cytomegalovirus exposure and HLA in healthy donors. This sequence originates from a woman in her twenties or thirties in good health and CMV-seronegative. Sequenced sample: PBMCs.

The CDR3 DNA sequence: TGCAGCGTGGGCGCCGGGGATGAGCAGTTCTTC. It yields the protein CSVGAGDEQFF. The rearrangement joins TRBV29-1 to TRBJ2-1, with TRBD2 as a possible D gene (5 bases). V lost 6 bases and J lost 8, with 11 bases in between. Germline V gives CDR1 SQVTM, CDR2 ANQGSEA. CDR3 length equals 11 residues.